This TCR beta chain stems from a study of T cells after yellow fever vaccination. Worth noting for this clonotype: Its antigen is currently unknown.

The CDR3 loop spans 16 amino acids. Germline V lookup: CDR1 DFQATT, CDR2 SNEGSKA (reference sequence). With 3 bases removed from V and 0 bases from J, the gap between germline ends came to 15 bases. Findings of the study overall: Weaker in magnitude, the secondary response showed a faster peak on day 5 versus 15. The appearance of a small share of clonotypes in both CD4 and CD8 compartments was observed.

Using its own MiXCR run on the 5' RACE reads, TCRdb lists one record per CDR3 protein. The data show some 350,000 distinct CDR3 sequences, with about 6% seen just once and 14% to 15% held by the top ten. Source: PBMCs, taken 5 days after the yellow fever booster vaccination. The TCR was taken from a man aged 25 to 45 who received the YFV17D yellow fever vaccine. The chain couples TRBV20-1 to TRBJ1-3; D gene unclear. The CDR3 is CSASAVDMISGNTIYF. CDR3 sequence (DNA): TGCAGTGCTAGTGCCGTTGACATGATCTCTGGAAACACCATATATTTT.